This T cell receptor beta chain was profiled in a study of cytomegalovirus exposure and HLA in healthy donors. Overall study findings and caveats: The study listed approximately 170 cytomegalovirus-associated TCR beta chains. Earlier results showed most TCR beta V segments being productive about 87% or about 30% of the time.

The primer mix had 60 Vbeta and 13 Jbeta primers. Original methodology: In a later analysis, of around 83 million unique beta chains, roughly 10 million appeared in at least two donors. Some clones are missing from TCRdb's copy, which holds only in-frame ones; the method was immunoSEQ multiplex PCR. V and J calls and clone size follow that table, whereas D and trimming were derived from the DNA. The profile shows 120,000 to 150,000 clones, more than 70% of them singletons. For this clone: The antigen remains undetermined. The junction shows a germline mismatch at one end, possibly a read error. This sample includes further DNA sequences coding for the same CDR3.

This CDR3 has 15 amino acids. Germline CDR1 and CDR2: SEHNR and FQNEAQ (reference sequence). This sequence was found in a middle-aged man in good health and CMV-seronegative. The chain employs TRBV7-9 and TRBJ1-1; 8 bases fit TRBD1. Sequenced sample: PBMCs. The chain's CDR3 is CASSAFRGPNTEAFF. CDR3 nucleotides: TGTGCCAGCAGCGCCTTCAGGGGGCCGAACACTGAGGCTTTCTTT.